These 4 T cell receptor beta chains were all obtained from the same sample, sequenced in a study of shared clonotypes between healthy human individuals. TCRdb keeps only in-frame clones here, not all; method: immunoSEQ multiplex PCR. Of fewer than 650,000 clones in the sample, around three quarters were seen once. Sequencing used PBMCs. These receptors came from a middle-aged woman in good health. Some clones in this sample may be carry-over from other donors' samples.

This clone is a singleton in its sample. With a far larger clone one base away, a read error is the likely cause. V and J are TRBV4-3 and TRBJ2-7; the D gene is possibly TRBD1 (5 bases). The CDR3 has 13 amino acids. Germline V gene data show CDR1 as LGHNA and CDR2 as YSLEER. The CDR3 DNA reads as TGCGCCAGCAGCCAAGATTGGGGCGTCGAGCAGTGCTTC. Encoded protein: CASSQDWGVEQCF.

This chain joins TRBV6-1 and TRBJ2-5; D perhaps matches TRBD2 (6 bases). V lost 7 bases and J lost 4, with 13 bases in between. The CDR3 contains 13 residues. Germline V gives CDR1 MNHNS, CDR2 SASEGT. The CDR3 DNA follows: TGTGCCAGCACGCCGCCGGGAGTAGAGACCCAGTACTTC. Its translation: CASTPPGVETQYF.

Here the CDR3 reads CSVTGDGGEQYF. In DNA form, the CDR3 reads TGCAGCGTAACAGGAGACGGGGGGGAGCAGTACTTC. The gene calls are TRBV29-1 and TRBJ2-7, with TRBD2 matching 7 bases. J gave up 7 bases and V 6 bases, and 9 bases lay outside the gene matches. Germline-derived CDR1 and CDR2 are SQVTM and ANQGSEA. The CDR3 is 12 amino acids.

This clone was counted at least ten times. Different DNA sequences within this sample yield the same CDR3. This chain connects TRBV5-6 to TRBJ1-2; tentatively, D is TRBD1 (5 bases). This CDR3 is built from 13 residues. V shed 4 bases and J shed 6 bases, with 13 bases lying between them. Germline V CDR1 and CDR2: SGHDT, YYEEEE. The CDR3 loop reads CASSTGTTNGYTF. The DNA for the CDR3 is TGTGCCAGCAGCACCGGGACCACGAATGGCTACACCTTC.